This T cell receptor (beta chain) was captured by sequencing in a study of cytomegalovirus exposure and HLA in healthy donors. This clone has a handful of counts. The primer mix had 60 Vbeta and 13 Jbeta primers. Sequencing used immunoSEQ multiplex PCR; TCRdb keeps in-frame clones, though not all of them. The table shows nearly 110,000 clones, with roughly 82% occurring only once. The CDR3 is made up of 17 amino acids. V lost 4 bases and J 0 bases, leaving 16 bases between the germline ends. CDR1 and CDR2 (germline): KGHSH, LQKENI. The chain links TRBV18 to TRBJ2-1, with D tentatively TRBD2 (5 bases). The sequenced material came from PBMCs. This clonotype originated in a woman in her fifties or sixties in good health and CMV-seropositive. In nucleotides, the CDR3 is TGTGCCAGCTCACATACTTGGACGGGGAGCTCCTACAATGAGCAGTTCTTC. This sequence encodes CASSHTWTGSSYNEQFF.